This entry describes one TCR beta chain. The sample belongs to a study of cytomegalovirus exposure and HLA in healthy donors. Study overall: Of roughly 400 genotyped donors, roughly 81% grouped in the Caucasian-associated ancestry cluster.

The PCR was carried out with 60 Vbeta primers and 13 Jbeta primers. Profiling relied on immunoSEQ multiplex PCR, and the TCRdb table lists in-frame clones only, not all of them. The profile shows more than 85,000 clones, approximately 86% of them singletons. This CDR3 region has 18 residues. V lost 3 bases to trimming and J lost 0 bases; unmatched junction nucleotides: 8. Germline lookup yields CDR1 SGHRS and CDR2 YFSETQ. This receptor was identified in a man in his forties in good health and CMV-seronegative. The source material was PBMCs. The chain recombines TRBV5-1 with TRBJ1-3; 11 bases agree with TRBD1. In DNA, the CDR3 is TGCGCCAGCAGCTCTTCCGGGACAGGGGGGGACTCTGGAAACACCATATATTTT. Encoded protein: CASSSSGTGGDSGNTIYF. The whole variable domain, filled in from reference TRBV5-1 and TRBJ1-3, reads KAGVTQTPRYLIKTRGQQVTLSCSPISGHRSVSWYQQTPGQGLQFLFEYFSETQRNKGNFPGRFSGRQFSNSRSEMNVSTLELGDSALYLCASSSSGTGGDSGNTIYFGEGSWLTVV.